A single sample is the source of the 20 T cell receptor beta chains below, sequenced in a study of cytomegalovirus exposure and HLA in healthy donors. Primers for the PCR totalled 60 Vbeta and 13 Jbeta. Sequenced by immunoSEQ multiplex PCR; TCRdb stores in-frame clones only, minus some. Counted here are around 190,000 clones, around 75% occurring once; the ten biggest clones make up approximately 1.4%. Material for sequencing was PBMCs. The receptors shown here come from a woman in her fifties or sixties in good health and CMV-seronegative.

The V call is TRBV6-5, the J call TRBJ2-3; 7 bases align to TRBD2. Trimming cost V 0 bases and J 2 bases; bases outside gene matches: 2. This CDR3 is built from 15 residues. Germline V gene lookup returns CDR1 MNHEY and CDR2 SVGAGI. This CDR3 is CASSYSSGVTDTQYF. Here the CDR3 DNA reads TGTGCCAGCAGTTACTCAAGCGGGGTCACAGATACGCAGTATTTT.

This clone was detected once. CDR3 nucleotide sequence: TGTGCCAGTAGTACCGGACAGGGGAGATCACCCCTCCACTTT. The encoded protein is CASSTGQGRSPLHF. The chain combines TRBV19 with TRBJ1-6, with TRBD1 matching over 9 bases. The V gene end was trimmed by 4 bases and the J gene end by 10 bases; junction bases not matched to a gene: 5. CDR3 length: 14 residues. Germline CDR1 is LNHDA and CDR2 is SQIVND (reference sequence).

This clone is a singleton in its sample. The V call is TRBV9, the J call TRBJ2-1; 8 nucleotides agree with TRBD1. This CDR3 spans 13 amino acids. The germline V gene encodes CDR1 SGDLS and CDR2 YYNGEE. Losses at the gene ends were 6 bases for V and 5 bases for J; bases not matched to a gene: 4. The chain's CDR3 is CASTGQGNNEQFF. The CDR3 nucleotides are TGTGCCAGCACTGGACAGGGAAACAATGAGCAGTTCTTC.

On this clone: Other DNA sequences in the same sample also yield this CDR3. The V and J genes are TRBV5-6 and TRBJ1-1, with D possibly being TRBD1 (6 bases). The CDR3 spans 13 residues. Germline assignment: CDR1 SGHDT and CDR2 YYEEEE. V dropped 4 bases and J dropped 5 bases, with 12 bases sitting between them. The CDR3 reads CASSPTGRTEAFF. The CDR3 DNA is TGTGCCAGCAGCCCTACAGGGAGAACTGAAGCTTTCTTT.

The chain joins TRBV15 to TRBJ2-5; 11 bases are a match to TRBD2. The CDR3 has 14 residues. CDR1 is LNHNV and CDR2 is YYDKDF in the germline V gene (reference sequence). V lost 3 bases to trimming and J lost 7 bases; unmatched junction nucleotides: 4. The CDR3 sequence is CATSRGLAAGTQYF. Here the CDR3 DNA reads TGTGCCACCAGCAGGGGACTAGCGGCAGGGACCCAGTACTTC.

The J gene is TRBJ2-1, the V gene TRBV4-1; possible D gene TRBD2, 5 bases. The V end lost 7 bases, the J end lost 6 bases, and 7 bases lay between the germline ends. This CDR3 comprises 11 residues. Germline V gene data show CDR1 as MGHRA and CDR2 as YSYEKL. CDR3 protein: CASMGVNEQFF. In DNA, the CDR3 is TGCGCCAGCATGGGAGTCAATGAGCAGTTCTTC.

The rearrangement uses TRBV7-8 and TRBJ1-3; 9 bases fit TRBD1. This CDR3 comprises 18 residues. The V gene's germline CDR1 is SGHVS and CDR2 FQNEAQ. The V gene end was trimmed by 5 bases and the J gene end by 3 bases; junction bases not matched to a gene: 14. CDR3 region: CASSQVPGQGSGGNTIYF. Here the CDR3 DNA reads TGTGCCAGCAGCCAAGTACCGGGACAGGGTAGTGGTGGAAACACCATATATTTT.

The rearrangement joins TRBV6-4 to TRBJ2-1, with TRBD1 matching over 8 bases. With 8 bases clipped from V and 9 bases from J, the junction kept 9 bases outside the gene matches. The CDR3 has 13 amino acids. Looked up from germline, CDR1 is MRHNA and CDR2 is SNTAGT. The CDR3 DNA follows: TGTGCCAGCGGCCCTGACAGGGGTCGTGAGCAGTTCTTC. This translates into CASGPDRGREQFF.

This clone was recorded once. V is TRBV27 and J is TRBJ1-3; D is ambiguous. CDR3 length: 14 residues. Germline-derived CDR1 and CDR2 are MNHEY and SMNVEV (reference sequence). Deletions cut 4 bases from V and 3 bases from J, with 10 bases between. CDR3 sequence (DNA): TGTGCCAGCAGTTCGGGTAGCAGTGGAAACACCATATATTTT. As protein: CASSSGSSGNTIYF.

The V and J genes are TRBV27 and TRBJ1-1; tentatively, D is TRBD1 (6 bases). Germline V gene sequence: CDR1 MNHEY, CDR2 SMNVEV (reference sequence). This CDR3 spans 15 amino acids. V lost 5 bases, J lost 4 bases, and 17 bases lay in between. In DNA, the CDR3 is TGTGCCAGCAGTCCCTCTTTAGGGGACACCACTGAAGCTTTCTTT. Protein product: CASSPSLGDTTEAFF.

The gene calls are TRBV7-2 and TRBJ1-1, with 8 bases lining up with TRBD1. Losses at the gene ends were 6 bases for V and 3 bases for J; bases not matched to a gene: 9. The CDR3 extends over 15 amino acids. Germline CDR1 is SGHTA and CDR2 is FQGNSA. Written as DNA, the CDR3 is TGTGCCAGCAGGCCTCGCGACAGGGGTGACACTGAAGCTTTCTTT. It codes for CASRPRDRGDTEAFF. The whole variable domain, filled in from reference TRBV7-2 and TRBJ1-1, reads GAGVSQSPSNKVTEKGKDVELRCDPISGHTALYWYRQSLGQGLEFLIYFQGNSAPDKSGLPSDRFSAERTGGSVSTLTIQRTQQEDSAVYLCASRPRDRGDTEAFFGQGTRLTVV.

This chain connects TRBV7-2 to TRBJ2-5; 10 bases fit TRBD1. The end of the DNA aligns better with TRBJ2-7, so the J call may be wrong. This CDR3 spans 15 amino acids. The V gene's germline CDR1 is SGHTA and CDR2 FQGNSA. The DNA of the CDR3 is TGTGCCAGCAGCCCCGAGGGGACAGGGGTAGACGAGCAGTACTTC. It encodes CASSPEGTGVDEQYF.

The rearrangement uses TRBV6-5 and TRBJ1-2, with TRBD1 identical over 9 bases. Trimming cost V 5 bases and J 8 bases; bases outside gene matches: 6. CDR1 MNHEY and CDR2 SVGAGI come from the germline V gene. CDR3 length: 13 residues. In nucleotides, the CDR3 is TGTGCCAGCAGTCCTGACAGGGGGAGCGGCTACACCTTC. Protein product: CASSPDRGSGYTF.

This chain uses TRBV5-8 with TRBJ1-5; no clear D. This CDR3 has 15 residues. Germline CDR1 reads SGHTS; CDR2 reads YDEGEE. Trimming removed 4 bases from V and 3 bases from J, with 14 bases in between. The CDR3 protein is CASSLGRGSNQPQHF. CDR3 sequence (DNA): TGTGCCAGCAGCCTCGGACGGGGTTCCAATCAGCCCCAGCATTTT.

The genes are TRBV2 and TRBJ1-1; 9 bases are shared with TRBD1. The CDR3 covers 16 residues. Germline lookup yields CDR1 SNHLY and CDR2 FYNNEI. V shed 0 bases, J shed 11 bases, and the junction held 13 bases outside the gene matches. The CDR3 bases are TGTGCCAGCAGTGAAGCGCTTCCGGTACAGGGGGCGGCGGCTTTCTTT. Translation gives CASSEALPVQGAAAFF.

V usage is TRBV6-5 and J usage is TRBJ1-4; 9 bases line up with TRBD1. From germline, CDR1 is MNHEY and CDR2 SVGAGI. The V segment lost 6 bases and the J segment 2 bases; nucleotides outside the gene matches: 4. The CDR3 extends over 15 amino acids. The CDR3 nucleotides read TGTGCCAGCAGGGGACAGGGAACGACTAATGAAAAACTGTTTTTT. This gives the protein CASRGQGTTNEKLFF.

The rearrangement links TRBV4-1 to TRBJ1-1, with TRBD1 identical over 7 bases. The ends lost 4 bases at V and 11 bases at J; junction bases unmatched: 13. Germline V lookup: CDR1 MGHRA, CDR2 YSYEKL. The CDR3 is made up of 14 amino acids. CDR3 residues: CASSRQDRFREAFF. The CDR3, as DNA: TGCGCCAGCAGCCGTCAGGACAGGTTTCGTGAGGCTTTCTTT.

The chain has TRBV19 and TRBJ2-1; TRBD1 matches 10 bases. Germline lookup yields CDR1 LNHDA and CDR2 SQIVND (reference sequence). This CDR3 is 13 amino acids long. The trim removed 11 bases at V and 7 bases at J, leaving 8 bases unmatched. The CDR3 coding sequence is TGTGCCTGCAGCGGACAGGGGGTTAATGAGCAGTTCTTC. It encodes CACSGQGVNEQFF. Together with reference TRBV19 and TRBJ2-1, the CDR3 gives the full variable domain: DGGITQSPKYLFRKEGQNVTLSCEQNLNHDAMYWYRQDPGQGLRLIYYSQIVNDFQKGDIAEGYSVSREKKESFPLTVTSAQKNPTAFYLCACSGQGVNEQFFGPGTRLTVL.

The CDR3 DNA is TGTGCCTGGAATTCGGACTTCATGAACACTGAAGCTTTCTTT. Amino acid sequence: CAWNSDFMNTEAFF. The chain joins TRBV30 to TRBJ1-1; D not certain. Germline CDR1 is GTSNPN and CDR2 is SVGIG (reference sequence). The germline V and J ends were trimmed by 4 bases and 0 bases, with 12 bases remaining between them. This CDR3 is 14 amino acids long.

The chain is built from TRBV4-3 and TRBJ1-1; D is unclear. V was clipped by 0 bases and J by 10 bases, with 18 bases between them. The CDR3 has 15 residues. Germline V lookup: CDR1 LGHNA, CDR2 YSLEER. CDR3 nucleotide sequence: TGCGCCAGCAGCCAAGATCTCGAGGGTCTCAGAGGAGCTTTCTTT. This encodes CASSQDLEGLRGAFF.